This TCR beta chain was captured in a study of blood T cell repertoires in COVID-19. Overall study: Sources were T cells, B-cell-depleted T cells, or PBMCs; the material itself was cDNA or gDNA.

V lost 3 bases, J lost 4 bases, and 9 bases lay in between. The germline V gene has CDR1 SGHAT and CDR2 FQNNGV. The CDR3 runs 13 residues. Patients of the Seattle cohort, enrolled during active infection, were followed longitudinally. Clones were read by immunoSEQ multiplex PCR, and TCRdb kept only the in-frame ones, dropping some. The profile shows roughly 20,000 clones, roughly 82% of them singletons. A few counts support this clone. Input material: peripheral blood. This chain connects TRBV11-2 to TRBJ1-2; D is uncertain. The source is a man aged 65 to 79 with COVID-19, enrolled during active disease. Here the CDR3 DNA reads TGTGCCAGCAGCTTTGCCGGGAGCTATGGCTACACCTTC. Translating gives CASSFAGSYGYTF.